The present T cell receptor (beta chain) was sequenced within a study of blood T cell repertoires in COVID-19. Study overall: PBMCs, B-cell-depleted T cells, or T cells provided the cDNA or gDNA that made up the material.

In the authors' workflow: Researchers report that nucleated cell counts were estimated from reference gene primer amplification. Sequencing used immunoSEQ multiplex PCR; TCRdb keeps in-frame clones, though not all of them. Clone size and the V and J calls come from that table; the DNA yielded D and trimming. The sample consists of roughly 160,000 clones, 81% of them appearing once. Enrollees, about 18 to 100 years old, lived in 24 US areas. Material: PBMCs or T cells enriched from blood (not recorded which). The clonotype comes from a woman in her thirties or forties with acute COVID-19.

The CDR3 here is CASSLRTSRNTGELFF. CDR3 bases: TGTGCCAGCAGTCTCCGGACTAGTCGTAACACCGGGGAGCTGTTTTTT. The J gene is TRBJ2-2, the V gene TRBV11-2, with 7 bases fitting TRBD2. With 6 bases clipped from V and 2 bases from J, the junction kept 9 bases outside the gene matches. The germline CDR1 and CDR2 sequences are SGHAT and FQNNGV. The CDR3 covers 16 residues.